Listed here are 30 T cell receptor beta chains from one sample, sequenced in a study of shared clonotypes between healthy human individuals. The table came from immunoSEQ multiplex PCR; TCRdb's copy has only in-frame clones and leaves some out. The table includes 2 million to 2.5 million clones, 92% detected once. The sequenced sample consisted of naive CD4+ T cells from PBMCs. Subset noted: CD45RA+ positively selected. Receptors were obtained from a man aged 18-30 years in good health. Some clones in this sample may be carry-over from other donors' samples.

The genes are TRBV29-1 and TRBJ1-1; no reliable D call. In germline, CDR1 is SQVTM, CDR2 ANQGSEA. CDR3 length: 14 amino acids. Trimming removed 4 bases from V and 1 base from J, with 13 bases in between. CDR3 bases: TGCAGCGTTGCAGGTGGCAGAGAGAACACTGAAGCTTTCTTT. The encoded protein is CSVAGGRENTEAFF.

This rearrangement joins TRBV18 to TRBJ1-5; the D is unclear. Germline V gives CDR1 KGHSH, CDR2 LQKENI. V dropped 5 bases and J dropped 0 bases, with 5 bases sitting between them. The length of the CDR3 is 13 residues. The CDR3 DNA reads as TGTGCCAGCTCAGACGGTAGCAATCAGCCCCAGCATTTT. Its protein is CASSDGSNQPQHF.

The chain combines TRBV19 with TRBJ2-7; 9 nucleotides match TRBD1. After removal of 5 bases from V and 5 bases from J, the junction contained 7 bases not matched to a gene. Germline V lookup: CDR1 LNHDA, CDR2 SQIVND (reference sequence). The CDR3 is 14 residues long. The CDR3 is CASSPQGAIHEQYF. The CDR3 coding sequence is TGTGCCAGTAGTCCACAGGGGGCGATCCACGAGCAGTACTTC.

This rearrangement joins TRBV29-1 to TRBJ1-1; the match to TRBD1 covers 7 bases. The CDR3 loop spans 13 amino acids. The V segment lost 1 base and the J segment 6 bases; nucleotides outside the gene matches: 5. In germline, CDR1 is SQVTM, CDR2 ANQGSEA. CDR3 DNA sequence: TGCAGCGTTGAAGCGGGACAGCTACCTGAAGCTTTCTTT. Protein: CSVEAGQLPEAFF.

This chain links TRBV18 with TRBJ2-5; D possibly corresponds to TRBD1 (6 bases). The CDR3 totals 14 residues. The germline V and J ends were trimmed by 2 bases and 4 bases, with 11 bases remaining between them. Germline assignment: CDR1 KGHSH and CDR2 LQKENI. CDR3 nucleotides: TGTGCCAGCTCACCAACTCGAGGGGGAGAGACCCAGTACTTC. Amino acid sequence: CASSPTRGGETQYF.

The rearrangement links TRBV27 to TRBJ2-5, with TRBD2 matching 9 bases. The V and J ends lost 8 bases and 0 bases, in that order; junction bases with no gene match: 10. CDR3 length equals 16 residues. The germline CDR1 and CDR2 sequences are MNHEY and SMNVEV (reference sequence). The CDR3 is CASSTLTSGHQETQYF. Written as DNA, the CDR3 is TGTGCCAGCTCTACCCTGACTAGCGGCCACCAAGAGACCCAGTACTTC.

The chain joins TRBV27 to TRBJ1-1; 9 nucleotides line up with TRBD1. The trim removed 5 bases at V and 10 bases at J, leaving 11 bases unmatched. This CDR3 has 14 residues. Germline V CDR1 and CDR2: MNHEY, SMNVEV (reference sequence). CDR3 nucleotide sequence: TGTGCCAGCAGTGAAAGGCCTTTGACAGGGGGAGCTTTCTTT. This translates into CASSERPLTGGAFF.

The gene calls are TRBV5-8 and TRBJ1-5; 7 bases map to TRBD1. CDR3 size: 15 residues. Trimming removed 4 bases from V and 0 bases from J; junction bases left unmatched: 4. Germline assignment: CDR1 SGHTS and CDR2 YDEGEE. For the CDR3, the DNA is TGTGCCAGCAGCCGGACAGGTTATAGCAATCAGCCCCAGCATTTT. Encoded protein: CASSRTGYSNQPQHF.

This sequence joins TRBV6-5 and TRBJ2-5; tentative D call: TRBD1 (6 bases). Germline V gene lookup returns CDR1 MNHEY and CDR2 SVGAGI. The CDR3 is made up of 14 amino acids. V was cut by 4 bases and J by 2 bases, with 11 bases left in between. The CDR3 loop reads CASSSRDIQETQYF. For the CDR3, the DNA is TGTGCCAGCAGTTCCCGGGACATTCAAGAGACCCAGTACTTC.

CDR3 protein: CASSQRETGVRRGELFF. In DNA, the CDR3 is TGCGCCAGCAGCCAGCGCGAGACAGGGGTCCGCCGGGGGGAGCTGTTTTTT. The rearrangement links TRBV4-3 to TRBJ2-2, with 8 bases lining up with TRBD1. V was pared by 3 bases and J by 8 bases, with 14 bases of the junction left unmatched. The CDR3 has 17 residues. Germline loops: CDR1 LGHNA, CDR2 YSLEER.

This clone was detected only once. At the DNA level, this CDR3 is encoded by other sequences in the same sample as well. The CDR3 nucleotides read TGTGCCAGCAGCGTAGCTCCTGGACAGGGGTACGAGCAGTACTTC. It is translated as CASSVAPGQGYEQYF. The chain recombines TRBV9 with TRBJ2-7, with TRBD1 matching over 9 bases. The length of the CDR3 is 15 residues. The V segment lost 0 bases and the J segment 4 bases; nucleotides outside the gene matches: 5. CDR1 and CDR2 from the germline V gene are SGDLS and YYNGEE.

The chain recombines TRBV6-1 with TRBJ1-1, with a weak D call TRBD1 (5 bases). V shed 4 bases and J shed 3 bases, with 27 bases lying between them. CDR3 length: 19 residues. Germline V gives CDR1 MNHNS, CDR2 SASEGT. CDR3 DNA: TGTGCCAGCAGTGTTCACTACGGGGCAGGTTGGTCCGGGGACACTGAAGCTTTCTTT. Encoded protein: CASSVHYGAGWSGDTEAFF.

J is TRBJ1-1 and V is TRBV9, with D hard to call. The CDR3 is made up of 11 amino acids. Germline V CDR1 and CDR2: SGDLS, YYNGEE. Between the trimmed V and J ends, which lost 7 bases and 1 base, there was a span of 5 bases. CDR3: CASGTNTEAFF. CDR3 nucleotide sequence: TGTGCCAGCGGCACGAACACTGAAGCTTTCTTT.

The chain has TRBV11-2 and TRBJ1-1; D is undetermined. V lost 5 bases and J 1 base, leaving 14 bases between the germline ends. The CDR3 runs 15 residues. CDR1 is SGHAT and CDR2 is FQNNGV in the germline V gene. The CDR3 DNA sequence: TGTGCCAGCAGCCCCCCTCGGGCCTCGAACACTGAAGCTTTCTTT. Its translation is CASSPPRASNTEAFF.

A remark on this clone: The sample holds other DNA sequences that translate to the same CDR3. This chain links TRBV5-1 with TRBJ2-7; the match to TRBD2 covers 8 bases. This CDR3 has 14 amino acids. Per the germline V gene, CDR1 is SGHRS and CDR2 is YFSETQ. J was trimmed by 3 bases and V by 2 bases; bases with no gene match: 4. CDR3 coding DNA: TGCGCCAGCAGCTTCACTAGCGGAGGCTACGAGCAGTACTTC. This encodes CASSFTSGGYEQYF.

The chain recombines TRBV9 with TRBJ2-3; D ambiguous. V was cut by 4 bases and J by 0 bases, with 12 bases left in between. CDR1 and CDR2 (germline): SGDLS, YYNGEE. The CDR3 contains 15 residues. The CDR3 reads CASSPQTGSTDTQYF. The CDR3 DNA reads TGTGCCAGCAGCCCACAGACGGGTAGCACAGATACGCAGTATTTT.

The rearrangement joins TRBV2 to TRBJ2-3, with 7 positions matching TRBD2. CDR3 length: 14 residues. Germline loops: CDR1 SNHLY, CDR2 FYNNEI. The V and J ends lost 7 bases and 2 bases, in that order; junction bases with no gene match: 6. CDR3 in DNA: TGTGCCAGCACGGGGACTACCCCCACAGATACGCAGTATTTT. Translated, it gives CASTGTTPTDTQYF.

In the case of this clone: Other DNA sequences from this sample encode an identical CDR3 as well. The V gene is TRBV28, the J gene TRBJ2-3; D possibly corresponds to TRBD1 (5 bases). Germline CDR1 is MDHEN and CDR2 is SYDVKM. The CDR3 covers 14 residues. V shed 2 bases and J shed 4 bases, with 10 bases lying between them. The chain's CDR3 is CASSLGQGPDTQYF. The CDR3 DNA reads as TGTGCCAGCAGTTTAGGGCAGGGTCCAGATACGCAGTATTTT.

The chain carries TRBV28 and TRBJ2-5; 9 bases are shared with TRBD1. This CDR3 has 17 residues. The germline V gene has CDR1 MDHEN and CDR2 SYDVKM. V shed 7 bases, J shed 5 bases, and the junction held 17 bases outside the gene matches. Here the CDR3 reads CASTPAPGQGGTETQYF. For the CDR3, the DNA is TGTGCCAGCACCCCCGCCCCGGGACAGGGAGGAACGGAGACCCAGTACTTC.

This chain uses TRBV7-3 with TRBJ2-7; D ambiguous. The ends were cut back, 2 bases at V and 1 base at J, with 30 bases in the middle. This CDR3 has 21 amino acids. Germline values: CDR1 SGHTA, CDR2 FQGTGA. CDR3 amino acids: CASSLYPPMVVPVQSSYEQYF. For the CDR3, the DNA is TGTGCCAGCAGCTTATACCCCCCCATGGTGGTTCCAGTCCAGAGTTCCTACGAGCAGTACTTC.

V and J are TRBV28 and TRBJ1-2, with 7 positions matching TRBD1. The CDR3 extends over 16 amino acids. With 5 bases clipped from V and 5 bases from J, the junction kept 14 bases outside the gene matches. Germline-derived CDR1 and CDR2 are MDHEN and SYDVKM. DNA for the CDR3: TGTGCCAGCAGTGACGGGACAGCCTACGGACCATATGGCTACACCTTC. Its protein product is CASSDGTAYGPYGYTF.

The genes are TRBV7-3 and TRBJ2-1; weak D call: TRBD2 (6 bases). Germline V gene data show CDR1 as SGHTA and CDR2 as FQGTGA. With 6 bases removed from V and 0 bases from J, the gap between germline ends came to 12 bases. The CDR3 extends over 15 amino acids. The CDR3 DNA is TGTGCCAGCAGTTTGTTCGGGAGCTCCTACAATGAGCAGTTCTTC. Translation gives CASSLFGSSYNEQFF.

The rearrangement links TRBV5-5 to TRBJ2-7, with D unclear. Germline V lookup: CDR1 SGHKS, CDR2 YYEKEE (reference sequence). The CDR3 consists of 15 residues. V dropped 0 bases and J dropped 0 bases, with 10 bases sitting between them. CDR3 bases: TGTGCCAGCAGCTTGGGGCAGCCCAACTCCTACGAGCAGTACTTC. Protein: CASSLGQPNSYEQYF.

On this clone: Other nucleotide sequences in the sample specify the same CDR3. This chain links TRBV5-1 with TRBJ2-1; no clear D gene. The CDR3 loop spans 15 amino acids. The V end lost 0 bases, the J end lost 0 bases, and 7 bases lay between the germline ends. Looked up from germline, CDR1 is SGHRS and CDR2 is YFSETQ. CDR3 nucleotide sequence: TGCGCCAGCAGCTTGGTCCCGGGCTCCTACAATGAGCAGTTCTTC. This codes for CASSLVPGSYNEQFF.

The rearrangement joins TRBV28 to TRBJ1-2, with TRBD1 matching over 7 bases. This CDR3 region has 17 residues. V lost 6 bases, J lost 1 base, and 14 bases stayed unmatched. The germline gives CDR1 MDHEN, CDR2 SYDVKM. Here the CDR3 DNA reads TGTGCCAGCAGAACCGCAGGGGCCCAGGGGGTTAACTATGGCTACACCTTC. Translating it yields CASRTAGAQGVNYGYTF.

The count of this clone is one. The chain recombines TRBV30 with TRBJ1-2; perhaps TRBD1 as D (6 bases). CDR3 length: 15 amino acids. Deletions cut 3 bases from V and 2 bases from J, with 16 bases between. Germline CDR1 is GTSNPN and CDR2 is SVGIG (reference sequence). The CDR3 protein is CAWSLMDSPNYGYTF. The CDR3 DNA reads as TGTGCCTGGAGCCTGATGGACAGTCCAAACTATGGCTACACCTTC.

The V gene is TRBV6-4, the J gene TRBJ2-5; perhaps TRBD1 as D (6 bases). Germline V CDR1 and CDR2: MRHNA, SNTAGT. The CDR3 runs 15 residues. V was clipped by 0 bases and J by 5 bases, with 13 bases between them. CDR3 nucleotide sequence: TGTGCCAGCAGTGACTCGATACAGGGCAGGGAGACCCAGTACTTC. It yields the protein CASSDSIQGRETQYF.

The V and J genes are TRBV7-8 and TRBJ2-3, with TRBD2 identical over 11 bases. The V segment lost 5 bases and the J segment 0 bases; nucleotides outside the gene matches: 13. This CDR3 is built from 19 residues. CDR1 and CDR2 from the germline V gene are SGHVS and FQNEAQ. CDR3 coding DNA: TGTGCCAGCAGCGGAGGGACTAGCGGAAGCGAAGCTAGCACAGATACGCAGTATTTT. Translating gives CASSGGTSGSEASTDTQYF.

With regard to this clone: The same CDR3 can be traced to other DNA sequences in this sample. The chain employs TRBV15 and TRBJ2-5; a possible D gene is TRBD2 (5 bases). V dropped 0 bases and J dropped 2 bases, with 7 bases sitting between them. The CDR3 is 14 residues long. Germline V gene lookup returns CDR1 LNHNV and CDR2 YYDKDF (reference sequence). The CDR3 here is CATSRDRTQETQYF. CDR3 nucleotide sequence: TGTGCCACCAGCAGAGATCGGACTCAAGAGACCCAGTACTTC.

The rearrangement joins TRBV18 to TRBJ1-2; 7 bases line up with TRBD1. V shed 3 bases and J 6 bases; nucleotides not matched to a gene: 7. The CDR3 has 14 amino acids. The V gene's germline CDR1 is KGHSH and CDR2 LQKENI. CDR3 protein: CASSPRGLEDGYTF. Here the CDR3 DNA reads TGTGCCAGCTCACCGAGGGGGCTAGAAGATGGCTACACCTTC. Full variable domain (missing parts from reference TRBV18 and TRBJ1-2): NAGVMQNPRHLVRRRGQEARLRCSPMKGHSHVYWYRQLPEEGLKFMVYLQKENIIDESGMPKERFSAEFPKEGPSILRIQQVVRGDSAAYFCASSPRGLEDGYTFGSGTRLTVV.